This entry lists 25 T cell receptor beta chains sequenced from one sample in a study of blood T cell repertoires in COVID-19. The assay was immunoSEQ multiplex PCR, and TCRdb's table has in-frame clones only and misses some. Here the sample spans about 60,000 clones, around 90% being singletons. Sequencing was carried out using peripheral blood. The receptors shown here come from a human donor in a cohort sampled during active COVID-19.

V is TRBV5-6 and J is TRBJ1-1, with TRBD1 matching 10 bases. The CDR3 is 16 residues long. V trimming: 1 base; J trimming: 6 bases; junction bases outside the gene matches: 9. Germline V gene lookup returns CDR1 SGHDT and CDR2 YYEEEE. Here the CDR3 DNA reads TGTGCCAGCAGCTTGTCGGACAGGGGGAGGCGGTCTGAAGCTTTCTTT. Translation: CASSLSDRGRRSEAFF.

V is TRBV9 and J is TRBJ2-2, with unresolved D. V lost 1 base and J lost 5, with 3 bases in between. The V gene's germline CDR1 is SGDLS and CDR2 YYNGEE. The CDR3 has 12 amino acids. In DNA form, the CDR3 reads TGTGCCAGCAGCGTACCAACCGGGGAGCTGTTTTTT. This encodes CASSVPTGELFF.

The chain couples TRBV7-2 to TRBJ2-1; a weak D match, TRBD2 (5 bases). The V gene's germline CDR1 is SGHTA and CDR2 FQGNSA. Trimming stripped 3 bases from V and 7 bases from J, with 16 bases between. The CDR3 consists of 15 residues. CDR3 sequence reads: CASSLVSAPGNEQFF. CDR3 DNA: TGTGCCAGCAGCTTGGTTTCAGCTCCGGGGAATGAGCAGTTCTTC.

The V gene is TRBV3-1 (or the pseudogene TRBV3-2), the J gene TRBJ2-5, with D perhaps matching TRBD2 (5 bases). The CDR3 sequence is 12 residues long. Germline V CDR1 and CDR2: LGHDT, YNNKEL (reference sequence). Trimming pared 0 bases from V and 8 bases from J, leaving 7 bases between. The CDR3 DNA follows: TGTGCCAGCAGCCAAGACTGGACTACCCAGTACTTC. It translates to CASSQDWTTQYF.

This rearrangement joins TRBV11-2 to TRBJ2-3, with 10 bases fitting TRBD2. Germline V CDR1 and CDR2: SGHAT, FQNNGV. After removal of 5 bases from V and 2 bases from J, the junction contained 1 base not matched to a gene. The CDR3 loop spans 14 amino acids. The CDR3 DNA reads TGTGCCAGCAGCCTAGCGGGAGCCACAGATACGCAGTATTTT. Its translation: CASSLAGATDTQYF.

The chain couples TRBV19 to TRBJ1-5, with 8 bases lining up with TRBD1. Per the germline V gene, CDR1 is LNHDA and CDR2 is SQIVND (reference sequence). V was pared by 2 bases and J by 3 bases, with 6 bases of the junction left unmatched. This CDR3 has 16 residues. The CDR3 is CASSILSGQVNQPQHF. CDR3 DNA: TGTGCCAGTAGTATATTATCGGGACAGGTCAATCAGCCCCAGCATTTT.

The CDR3 DNA sequence: TGTGCCAGCAGCGTAGGTGGGTTATGGGCGACCCAGTACTTC. Residues: CASSVGGLWATQYF. This chain links TRBV9 with TRBJ2-5, with D unclear. The CDR3 runs 14 residues. The V and J ends lost 0 bases and 7 bases respectively, with 13 bases between them. Germline V gives CDR1 SGDLS, CDR2 YYNGEE.

The chain couples TRBV11-1 to TRBJ2-7, with a possible D match to TRBD1 (6 bases). This CDR3 has 14 residues. Trimming stripped 6 bases from V and 0 bases from J, with 12 bases between. CDR1 and CDR2 from the germline V gene are SGHAT and FQDESV (reference sequence). In DNA, the CDR3 is TGTGCCAGCAGACGTGACAGGTTCTCCTACGAGCAGTACTTC. Its protein is CASRRDRFSYEQYF.

V usage is TRBV19 and J usage is TRBJ1-5; D is unclear. Germline assignment: CDR1 LNHDA and CDR2 SQIVND (reference sequence). The CDR3 loop spans 17 amino acids. V was pared by 7 bases and J by 1 base, with 20 bases between. DNA of the CDR3: TGTGCCAGTACCCTTAATGCTGGCGGGCCCAGCAATCAGCCCCAGCATTTT. This sequence encodes CASTLNAGGPSNQPQHF.

In its sample, this clone was seen once. J is TRBJ2-3 and V is TRBV5-4; D might be TRBD2 (5 bases). The CDR3 runs 15 residues. Trimming cost V 4 bases and J 0 bases, with 12 bases left between them. CDR1 is SGHNT and CDR2 is YYREEE in the germline V gene (reference sequence). The CDR3 sequence is CASSKTTTSTDTQYF. The CDR3 DNA follows: TGTGCCAGCAGCAAGACTACCACTAGCACAGATACGCAGTATTTT. Using reference TRBV5-4 and TRBJ2-3 for the parts outside the CDR3, the full variable domain is ETGVTQSPTHLIKTRGQQVTLRCSSQSGHNTVSWYQQALGQGPQFIFQYYREEENGRGNFPPRFSGLQFPNYSSELNVNALELDDSALYLCASSKTTTSTDTQYFGPGTRLTVL.

This clone showed up just a few times. J is TRBJ2-7 and V is TRBV7-9; weak D call: TRBD1 (6 bases). Trimming removed 5 bases from V and 5 bases from J, with 10 bases in between. The CDR3 is made up of 12 amino acids. The V gene's germline CDR1 is SEHNR and CDR2 FQNEAQ (reference sequence). The CDR3 loop is CASSTQGHEQYF. The CDR3 DNA follows: TGTGCCAGCAGCACCCAGGGGCACGAGCAGTACTTC.

This chain uses TRBV13 with TRBJ2-5, with 9 bases fitting TRBD2. Germline CDR1 reads PRHDT; CDR2 reads FYEKMQ (reference sequence). This CDR3 is built from 14 residues. Trimming took 3 bases from V and 5 from J; bases not matched to a gene: 4. The CDR3 protein is CASSFSGGRETQYF. Here the CDR3 DNA reads TGTGCCAGCAGCTTTAGCGGGGGCCGGGAGACCCAGTACTTC.

This sequence joins TRBV6-6 and TRBJ1-2; perhaps TRBD1 as D (6 bases). Germline CDR1 MNHNY, CDR2 SVGAGI (reference sequence). Between the trimmed V and J ends, which lost 2 bases and 4 bases, there was a span of 14 bases. The CDR3 contains 15 residues. CDR3: CASSYENGGRYGYTF. DNA of the CDR3: TGTGCCAGCAGTTACGAAAACGGGGGGCGCTATGGCTACACCTTC.

The chain recombines TRBV11-2 with TRBJ2-1; 8 nucleotides align to TRBD2. With 2 bases clipped from V and 8 bases from J, the junction kept 8 bases outside the gene matches. Germline lookup yields CDR1 SGHAT and CDR2 FQNNGV. This CDR3 has 15 amino acids. As DNA, the CDR3 is TGTGCCAGCAGCTTATCTGGACTAGCTCTGGATGAGCAGTTCTTC. Its translation: CASSLSGLALDEQFF. Combining the CDR3 with reference TRBV11-2 and TRBJ2-1 gives the whole variable domain EAGVAQSPRYKIIEKRQSVAFWCNPISGHATLYWYQQILGQGPKLLIQFQNNGVVDDSQLPKDRFSAERLKGVDSTLKIQPAKLEDSAVYLCASSLSGLALDEQFFGPGTRLTVL.

The chain has TRBV5-1 and TRBJ1-5, with D possibly being TRBD1 (6 bases). Germline CDR1 is SGHRS and CDR2 is YFSETQ. The length of the CDR3 is 14 residues. V lost 4 bases to trimming and J lost 2 bases, with 10 bases between them. CDR3 amino acids: CASSIQGGNQPQHF. The CDR3 DNA reads TGCGCCAGCAGCATACAGGGCGGCAATCAGCCCCAGCATTTT.

V gene TRBV18 combines with J gene TRBJ2-2, with 9 nucleotides matching TRBD2. Looked up from germline, CDR1 is KGHSH and CDR2 is LQKENI. Trimming removed 2 bases from V and 2 bases from J; junction bases left unmatched: 6. CDR3 length equals 17 residues. CDR3 region: CASSPTRLAENTGELFF. CDR3 nucleotide sequence: TGTGCCAGCTCACCAACTAGACTAGCGGAAAACACCGGGGAGCTGTTTTTT.

The V gene is TRBV5-1, the J gene TRBJ2-7; 8 bases match TRBD2. CDR3 length: 16 amino acids. Looked up from germline, CDR1 is SGHRS and CDR2 is YFSETQ. Losses at the gene ends were 0 bases for V and 8 bases for J; bases not matched to a gene: 13. DNA of the CDR3: TGCGCCAGCAGCTTGGCCGTGGGACTAGAGTCTAGGAAGCAGTACTTC. Its protein product is CASSLAVGLESRKQYF.

This rearrangement joins TRBV18 to TRBJ2-2, with 9 nucleotides matching TRBD1. Germline assignment: CDR1 KGHSH and CDR2 LQKENI. The CDR3 consists of 15 residues. The trim removed 6 bases at V and 3 bases at J, leaving 5 bases unmatched. In nucleotides, the CDR3 is TGTGCCAGCTCGCCGGGACAGGGTTACACCGGGGAGCTGTTTTTT. It is translated as CASSPGQGYTGELFF.

J is TRBJ2-3 and V is TRBV28, with a possible D match to TRBD1 (5 bases). Trimming left V 7 bases short and J 0 bases short, with 17 bases between. Germline CDR1 is MDHEN and CDR2 is SYDVKM. This CDR3 is built from 16 residues. The CDR3 DNA is TGTGCCAGCATGACAGTTACCTTCCTGAGCACAGATACGCAGTATTTT. Encoded protein: CASMTVTFLSTDTQYF.

The chain uses TRBV6-1 and TRBJ2-1, with 7 bases identical to TRBD2. Germline assignment: CDR1 MNHNS and CDR2 SASEGT. V shed 2 bases and J 2 bases; nucleotides not matched to a gene: 12. CDR3 length: 18 amino acids. CDR3 coding DNA: TGTGCCAGCAGTGAAACACCCCCTGGACTAGTGACCTACAATGAGCAGTTCTTC. This encodes CASSETPPGLVTYNEQFF.

V usage is TRBV5-5 and J usage is TRBJ1-1, with D perhaps TRBD1 (5 bases). The CDR3 runs 15 residues. Germline V lookup: CDR1 SGHKS, CDR2 YYEKEE (reference sequence). V was shortened by 4 bases and J by 1 base, with 14 bases between the two germline ends. CDR3 DNA sequence: TGTGCCAGCAGCCTTCGACAGACGCAGAACACTGAAGCTTTCTTT. It is translated as CASSLRQTQNTEAFF.

This chain links TRBV6-6 with TRBJ2-3; D is unresolved. Trimming cost V 6 bases and J 3 bases, with 7 bases left between them. Germline CDR1 and CDR2: MNHNY and SVGAGI (reference sequence). The CDR3 contains 12 residues. CDR3 coding DNA: TGTGCCAGCAGCTCAGATACAGATACGCAGTATTTT. Residues: CASSSDTDTQYF.

The rearrangement links TRBV23-1 to TRBJ2-1; 7 bases map to TRBD2. TRBV23-1 is sorted into the ORF group, with uncertain function. V lost 2 bases, J lost 5 bases, and 9 bases stayed unmatched. CDR3 length equals 16 residues. In DNA, the CDR3 is TGCGCCAGCAGTCAAAACCCTAGCGGTGGCAACAATGAGCAGTTCTTC. Amino acids: CASSQNPSGGNNEQFF.

The chain is built from TRBV11-2 and TRBJ2-7; possibly TRBD2 for D (6 bases). The CDR3 covers 15 residues. Trimming shortened V by 5 bases and J by 2 bases, and 16 bases separated the two germline ends. Germline assignment: CDR1 SGHAT and CDR2 FQNNGV. In DNA, the CDR3 is TGTGCCAGCAGCGTGATGAGCGGGTGGACCTACGAGCAGTACTTC. This encodes CASSVMSGWTYEQYF.

The V call is TRBV7-9, the J call TRBJ2-3; possibly TRBD2 for D (5 bases). Germline loops: CDR1 SEHNR, CDR2 FQNEAQ (reference sequence). This CDR3 contains 13 residues. V lost 1 base and J lost 6, with 8 bases in between. CDR3 in amino acids: CASSLGSEDTQYF. CDR3 bases: TGTGCCAGCAGCTTAGGTAGCGAGGATACGCAGTATTTT.